The rows below give T cell receptor beta chains drawn from one sample of a study of regulatory T cells in long-lasting Graves disease. TCRdb redid the calling of the multiplex PCR reads with MiXCR, one entry per CDR3 protein. This sample yields 400,000 to 450,000 distinct CDR3 sequences, of which just under 15% are seen a single time; over 15% belongs to the top ten. These same records also appear under a second study, on T cells in Graves' hyperthyroidism and ophthalmopathy.

The starting material was peripheral blood mononuclear cells (PBMCs), obtained at new diagnosis, from a patient treated with antithyroid drugs. The origin of the receptors is a woman in her twenties or thirties with Graves disease. The CDR3 runs from the conserved cysteine through the conserved F or W. D genes are given only for firm matches. Size tells how often a clone was seen (once, few, many) or the class of an expanded clone, and some rows leave it out.

clone size: few
CDR3 length: 14
D gene: -
V gene: TRBV12-3/TRBV12-4
J gene: TRBJ2-3
CDR3 DNA: TGTGCCAGCAGTTGGGACCGGGGACGATATACGCAGTATTTT
CDR3 protein: CASSWDRGRYTQYF

clone size: -
CDR3 length: 16
D gene: TRBD2
V gene: TRBV19
J gene: TRBJ2-2
CDR3 DNA: TGTGCCAGTACCGAAAGCGGGGGGGCCGGGACCGGGGAGCTGTTTTTT
CDR3 protein: CASTESGGAGTGELFF

clone size: few
CDR3 length: 17
D gene: TRBD2
V gene: TRBV9
J gene: TRBJ2-2
CDR3 DNA: TGTGCCAGCAGCGTAGAAAAGACTAGCGGGAGCGCCGGGGAGCTGTTTTTT
CDR3 protein: CASSVEKTSGSAGELFF

clone size: many
CDR3 length: 12
D gene: -
V gene: TRBV11-2
J gene: TRBJ2-5
CDR3 DNA: TGTGCCAGCAGCCCGGGACGAGAGACCCAGTACTTC
CDR3 protein: CASSPGRETQYF

clone size: many
CDR3 length: 14
D gene: -
V gene: TRBV28
J gene: TRBJ2-7
CDR3 DNA: TGTGCCAGCAGCCCACCCGGGGGCAACTACGAGCAGTACTTC
CDR3 protein: CASSPPGGNYEQYF

clone size: -
CDR3 length: 13
D gene: -
V gene: TRBV24-1
J gene: TRBJ1-1
CDR3 DNA: TGTGCCACCAGTGCCCCGGAAAACACTGAAGCTTTCTTT
CDR3 protein: CATSAPENTEAFF

clone size: many
CDR3 length: 17
D gene: TRBD2
V gene: TRBV12-3/TRBV12-4
J gene: TRBJ2-5
CDR3 DNA: TGTGCCAGCAGTACCCGGACTAGCGGGAGGTCCAGGGAGACCCAGTACTTC
CDR3 protein: CASSTRTSGRSRETQYF

clone size: -
CDR3 length: 13
D gene: -
V gene: TRBV6-1
J gene: TRBJ1-6
CDR3 DNA: TGTGCCAGCAGCCCCCGCTTGGGAGAGCCCCTCCACTTT
CDR3 protein: CASSPRLGEPLHF

clone size: -
CDR3 length: 13
D gene: -
V gene: TRBV24-1
J gene: TRBJ2-2
CDR3 DNA: TGTGCCACCGAACCTATGAACACCGGGGAGCTGTTTTTT
CDR3 protein: CATEPMNTGELFF

clone size: -
CDR3 length: 14
D gene: TRBD1
V gene: TRBV20-1
J gene: TRBJ2-1
CDR3 DNA: TGCAGTGCCCTTTGGACAGGGGAATTCAATGAGCAGTTCTTC
CDR3 protein: CSALWTGEFNEQFF

clone size: many
CDR3 length: 16
D gene: TRBD1
V gene: TRBV3-1
J gene: TRBJ2-1
CDR3 DNA: TGTGCCAGCAGCCACCTCGACAGGGGTATGAACAATGAGCAGTTCTTC
CDR3 protein: CASSHLDRGMNNEQFF

clone size: -
CDR3 length: 16
D gene: -
V gene: TRBV6-1
J gene: TRBJ2-5
CDR3 DNA: TGTGCCAGCAGTAGTCACCGGGACATCGAGGGGGAGACCCAGTACTTC
CDR3 protein: CASSSHRDIEGETQYF

clone size: many
CDR3 length: 15
D gene: TRBD2
V gene: TRBV18
J gene: TRBJ2-1
CDR3 DNA: TGTGCCAGCTCACCGAAAGAGGGAGGGGAGAATGAGCAGTTCTTC
CDR3 protein: CASSPKEGGENEQFF

clone size: many
CDR3 length: 15
D gene: -
V gene: TRBV20-1
J gene: TRBJ2-3
CDR3 DNA: TGCAGTGCTTCCCCTGCGGGACAACCCACAGATACGCAGTATTTT
CDR3 protein: CSASPAGQPTDTQYF

clone size: many
CDR3 length: 14
D gene: -
V gene: TRBV7-2
J gene: TRBJ1-4
CDR3 DNA: TGTGCCACCGAGGGCACAGGGTGGGATGAAAAACTGTTTTTT
CDR3 protein: CATEGTGWDEKLFF

clone size: many
CDR3 length: 13
D gene: -
V gene: TRBV11-3
J gene: TRBJ2-1
CDR3 DNA: TGTGCCAGCAGCTTAGAAGGAGGGGGCGAGCAGTTCTTC
CDR3 protein: CASSLEGGGEQFF

clone size: -
CDR3 length: 15
D gene: -
V gene: TRBV6-1
J gene: TRBJ1-3
CDR3 DNA: TGTGCCAGCAGTGAACCCGGGCGTCCTGGAAACACCATATATTTT
CDR3 protein: CASSEPGRPGNTIYF

clone size: -
CDR3 length: 17
D gene: TRBD2
V gene: TRBV5-1
J gene: TRBJ2-3
CDR3 DNA: TGCGCCAGCAGCAAGGGACTAGCGGGAGGGCCTACAGATACGCAGTATTTT
CDR3 protein: CASSKGLAGGPTDTQYF

clone size: many
CDR3 length: 14
D gene: -
V gene: TRBV3-1
J gene: TRBJ2-3
CDR3 DNA: TGCGCCAGCAGCAACACCGGGACTTCCGATACGCAGTATTTT
CDR3 protein: CASSNTGTSDTQYF

clone size: many
CDR3 length: 13
D gene: TRBD2
V gene: TRBV29-1
J gene: TRBJ2-3
CDR3 DNA: TGCAGCGTCCCCGTAGCGGGAACAGATACGCAGTATTTT
CDR3 protein: CSVPVAGTDTQYF

clone size: many
CDR3 length: 15
D gene: TRBD1
V gene: TRBV20-1
J gene: TRBJ2-7
CDR3 DNA: TGCAGTGCTAGAGATGGACAGGGTATCAGGGACGAGCAGTACTTC
CDR3 protein: CSARDGQGIRDEQYF

clone size: few
CDR3 length: 19
D gene: TRBD1
V gene: TRBV18
J gene: TRBJ1-5
CDR3 DNA: TGTGCCAGCTCACGGACAGGGCGGCTTAGCGGGGGCCCGGGTCAGCCCCAGCATTTT
CDR3 protein: CASSRTGRLSGGPGQPQHF

clone size: -
CDR3 length: 15
D gene: -
V gene: TRBV14
J gene: TRBJ1-2
CDR3 DNA: TGTGCCAGCAGCCAATGGGGTGCCCTGGACTATGGCTACACCTTC
CDR3 protein: CASSQWGALDYGYTF

clone size: -
CDR3 length: 17
D gene: TRBD2
V gene: TRBV7-9
J gene: TRBJ2-3
CDR3 DNA: TGTGCCAGCAACCTCTTTGGGGCGGGAGGACGTAAAGATACGCAGTATTTT
CDR3 protein: CASNLFGAGGRKDTQYF

clone size: many
CDR3 length: 13
D gene: -
V gene: TRBV29-1
J gene: TRBJ2-5
CDR3 DNA: TGCAGCGTTGCCGGACGGGCGGGAGAGACCCAGTACTTC
CDR3 protein: CSVAGRAGETQYF

clone size: few
CDR3 length: 15
D gene: -
V gene: TRBV2
J gene: TRBJ1-6
CDR3 DNA: TGTGCCAGCAGTGCTGAGCAGGGGTCCAATTCACCCCTCCACTTT
CDR3 protein: CASSAEQGSNSPLHF

clone size: many
CDR3 length: 13
D gene: -
V gene: TRBV30
J gene: TRBJ1-2
CDR3 DNA: TGTGCCTGGAGTGTAGGCACTAACTATGGCTACACCTTC
CDR3 protein: CAWSVGTNYGYTF

clone size: many
CDR3 length: 15
D gene: -
V gene: TRBV28
J gene: TRBJ1-2
CDR3 DNA: TGTGCCAGCAGTTTAGTTGCTGGGCAGAACTATGGCTACACCTTC
CDR3 protein: CASSLVAGQNYGYTF

clone size: few
CDR3 length: 15
D gene: -
V gene: TRBV10-2
J gene: TRBJ2-1
CDR3 DNA: TGCGCCAGCAGTGAGTATAGGGACCGAGACAATGAGCAGTTCTTC
CDR3 protein: CASSEYRDRDNEQFF

clone size: many
CDR3 length: 14
D gene: TRBD1
V gene: TRBV7-9
J gene: TRBJ2-7
CDR3 DNA: TGTGCCAGCAGCTATACAGGGGACCGCTATCGGCAGTACTTC
CDR3 protein: CASSYTGDRYRQYF

clone size: many
CDR3 length: 14
D gene: TRBD2
V gene: TRBV6-5
J gene: TRBJ2-7
CDR3 DNA: TGTGCCAGCAGTTGGGGGACTATTGTACGTGAGCAGTACTTC
CDR3 protein: CASSWGTIVREQYF

clone size: many
CDR3 length: 17
D gene: TRBD1
V gene: TRBV7-6
J gene: TRBJ2-7
CDR3 DNA: TGTGCCAGCAGCTTAGCGAGTGCTGGGACAGGGTTCTACGAGCAGTACTTC
CDR3 protein: CASSLASAGTGFYEQYF

clone size: many
CDR3 length: 15
D gene: -
V gene: TRBV7-8
J gene: TRBJ1-1
CDR3 DNA: TGTGCCAGCAGCTTAGGGGCGGGTGGGAACACTGAAGCTTTCTTT
CDR3 protein: CASSLGAGGNTEAFF

clone size: many
CDR3 length: 16
D gene: TRBD2
V gene: TRBV7-3
J gene: TRBJ2-1
CDR3 DNA: TGTGCCAGCAGCTTAGGAACTAGCGGGAGTGGCAATGAGCAGTTCTTC
CDR3 protein: CASSLGTSGSGNEQFF

clone size: -
CDR3 length: 14
D gene: -
V gene: TRBV5-4
J gene: TRBJ2-7
CDR3 DNA: TGTGCCAGCAGCTTGGGCAGGGACGTCTACGAGCAGTACTTC
CDR3 protein: CASSLGRDVYEQYF

clone size: many
CDR3 length: 12
D gene: -
V gene: TRBV6-1
J gene: TRBJ1-1
CDR3 DNA: TGTGCCAGCAGTACTAATACCCCTGAAGCTTTCTTT
CDR3 protein: CASSTNTPEAFF

clone size: many
CDR3 length: 14
D gene: -
V gene: TRBV12-3/TRBV12-4
J gene: TRBJ2-2
CDR3 DNA: TGTACCAGCAGTTTAGGGTCGAACACCGGGGAGCTGTTTTTT
CDR3 protein: CTSSLGSNTGELFF

clone size: -
CDR3 length: 11
D gene: -
V gene: TRBV20-1
J gene: TRBJ1-1
CDR3 DNA: TGCAGTGCTAGCAGGAACACTGAAGCTCTCTTT
CDR3 protein: CSASRNTEALF

clone size: few
CDR3 length: 11
D gene: -
V gene: TRBV7-2
J gene: TRBJ2-1
CDR3 DNA: TGTGCCAGCAGCTTAACTCCGCGTTGGTTCTTC
CDR3 protein: CASSLTPRWFF

clone size: few
CDR3 length: 14
D gene: -
V gene: TRBV20-1
J gene: TRBJ1-2
CDR3 DNA: TGCAGTGCTAGAGATGCTGCAAAAGGATCTGGCTACACCTTC
CDR3 protein: CSARDAAKGSGYTF

clone size: many
CDR3 length: 16
D gene: -
V gene: TRBV28
J gene: TRBJ2-3
CDR3 DNA: TGTGCCAGCAGTTTAGCAGGGAAAAGGTTCACAGATACGCAGTATTTT
CDR3 protein: CASSLAGKRFTDTQYF

clone size: many
CDR3 length: 15
D gene: -
V gene: TRBV28
J gene: TRBJ1-5
CDR3 DNA: TGTGCCAGCACCGGAGGGACGGCCCTCAATCAGCCCCAGCATTTT
CDR3 protein: CASTGGTALNQPQHF

clone size: many
CDR3 length: 14
D gene: TRBD2
V gene: TRBV5-1
J gene: TRBJ2-1
CDR3 DNA: TGCGCCAGCAGTCGGTCTAGCGGGAACAATGAGCAGTTCTTC
CDR3 protein: CASSRSSGNNEQFF

clone size: many
CDR3 length: 14
D gene: TRBD1
V gene: TRBV5-6
J gene: TRBJ2-7
CDR3 DNA: TGTGCCAGCAGCCCGGGGACAGATGACTACGAGCAGTACTTC
CDR3 protein: CASSPGTDDYEQYF

clone size: many
CDR3 length: 13
D gene: -
V gene: TRBV18
J gene: TRBJ1-5
CDR3 DNA: TGTGCCAGCTCACCCGCAGGTAATCAGCCCCAGCATTTT
CDR3 protein: CASSPAGNQPQHF

clone size: -
CDR3 length: 14
D gene: TRBD1
V gene: TRBV10-2
J gene: TRBJ2-7
CDR3 DNA: TGCGCCAGCATCCCTTCAGGGGGTCTACACGAGCAGTACTTC
CDR3 protein: CASIPSGGLHEQYF

clone size: -
CDR3 length: 13
D gene: TRBD2
V gene: TRBV20-1
J gene: TRBJ2-5
CDR3 DNA: TGCAGTGCAGCGGGGGAGCGGTTTGGGACCCAGTACTTC
CDR3 protein: CSAAGERFGTQYF

clone size: many
CDR3 length: 12
D gene: -
V gene: TRBV28
J gene: TRBJ1-5
CDR3 DNA: TGTGCCAGCAGTTTGCCTTTCCAGCCCCAGCATTTT
CDR3 protein: CASSLPFQPQHF

clone size: few
CDR3 length: 15
D gene: -
V gene: TRBV5-4
J gene: TRBJ1-2
CDR3 DNA: TGTGCCAGCAGCCCCTCGGTCGGCTCAGATTATGGCTACACCTTC
CDR3 protein: CASSPSVGSDYGYTF

clone size: many
CDR3 length: 16
D gene: -
V gene: TRBV7-3
J gene: TRBJ2-1
CDR3 DNA: TGTGCCAGCAGCTTTACAGGACACCCCTCCAACAATGAGCAGTTCTTC
CDR3 protein: CASSFTGHPSNNEQFF

clone size: -
CDR3 length: 15
D gene: TRBD2
V gene: TRBV4-1
J gene: TRBJ2-7
CDR3 DNA: TGCGCCAGCAGCCAAGATTCGGGGGGCTCCTACGAGCAGTACTTC
CDR3 protein: CASSQDSGGSYEQYF

clone size: many
CDR3 length: 15
D gene: -
V gene: TRBV7-6
J gene: TRBJ1-5
CDR3 DNA: TGTGCCAGCAGCCTGAGGGCTGGGGGCAATCAGCCCCAGCATTTT
CDR3 protein: CASSLRAGGNQPQHF

clone size: -
CDR3 length: 19
D gene: -
V gene: TRBV29-1
J gene: TRBJ2-5
CDR3 DNA: TGCAGCGTTAGAGCTATGCTGACAGGGGCTAAATCAGCGGGGGAGACCCAGTACTTC
CDR3 protein: CSVRAMLTGAKSAGETQYF

clone size: -
CDR3 length: 18
D gene: TRBD2
V gene: TRBV6-1
J gene: TRBJ2-5
CDR3 DNA: TGTGCCAGCAGTGATGCAGGACTAGCGGGAGCCACAAAAGAGACCCAGTACTTC
CDR3 protein: CASSDAGLAGATKETQYF